Reported below is one T cell receptor beta chain. Its antigen is as yet unknown. PCR employed 60 Vbeta and 13 Jbeta primers. The table came from immunoSEQ multiplex PCR; TCRdb's copy has only in-frame clones and leaves some out. The data contain 79,000 or so clones, under 85% of them singletons. This entry is derived from a study of cytomegalovirus exposure and HLA in healthy donors. Study-wide findings and caveats: In a later analysis, V- and J-gene trimming of beta chains associated with a DCLRE1C missense variant, replicated independently.

Trimming pared 0 bases from V and 6 bases from J, leaving 16 bases between. From germline, CDR1 is SGHRS and CDR2 YFSETQ. This CDR3 spans 16 amino acids. The source material was PBMCs. The V and J genes are TRBV5-1 and TRBJ2-1, with TRBD1 as a possible D gene (7 bases). This TCR came from a middle-aged woman in good health and CMV-seropositive. CDR3 amino acids: CASSLDLSGGINEQFF. DNA for the CDR3: TGCGCCAGCAGCTTGGATTTATCAGGGGGGATCAATGAGCAGTTCTTC.